This T cell receptor (beta chain) came from a study of identical twins. Study-level results: Recombination models fit unrelated individuals' TCR alpha sharing but underestimated twins'. Fewer insertions marked abundant cord blood beta clonotypes; young adult naive trended weakly, memory not at all. It was possible that invariant MAIT and iNKT cells partly confounded the zero-insertion analyses.

A universal primer site was incorporated via template switching, and the cDNA contained unique molecular identifiers. MiXCR, applied by TCRdb to the 5' RACE reads, yields one record per CDR3 protein. The repertoire consists of hundreds of thousands of distinct CDR3 sequences, with under 9% occurring once and the leading ten covering approximately 0.96%. This clonotype has at least ten counts. The antigen remains unidentified. Between the trimmed V and J ends, which lost 6 bases and 6 bases, there was a span of 20 bases. The germline V gene has CDR1 ENHRY and CDR2 SYGVKD. CDR3 length: 16 amino acids. These data are also associated with another study on yellow fever vaccine responses in identical twins.

This TCR was recovered from a woman aged 18-29 years in good health. The chain uses TRBV10-3 and TRBJ2-2, with TRBD2 as a possible D gene (6 bases). The sample taken for sequencing was PBMCs. For the CDR3, the DNA is TGTGCCATCAGGCCGGGACTGGCCCTCGGGCCCGGGGAGCTGTTTTTT. This codes for CAIRPGLALGPGELFF.